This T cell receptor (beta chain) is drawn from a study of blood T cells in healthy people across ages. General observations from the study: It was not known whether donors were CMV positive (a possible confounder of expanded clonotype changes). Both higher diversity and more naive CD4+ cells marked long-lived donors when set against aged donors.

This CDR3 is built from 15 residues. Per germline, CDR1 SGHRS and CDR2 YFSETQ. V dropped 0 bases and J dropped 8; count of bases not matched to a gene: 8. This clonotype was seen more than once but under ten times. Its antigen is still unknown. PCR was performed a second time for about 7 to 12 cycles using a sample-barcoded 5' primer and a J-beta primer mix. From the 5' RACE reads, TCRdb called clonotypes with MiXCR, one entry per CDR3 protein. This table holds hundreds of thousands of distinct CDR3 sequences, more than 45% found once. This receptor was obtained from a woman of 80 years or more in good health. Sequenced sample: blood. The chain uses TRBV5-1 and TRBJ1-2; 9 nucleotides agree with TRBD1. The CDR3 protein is CASSLVGQGARGYTF. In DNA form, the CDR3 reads TGCGCCAGCAGCTTGGTGGGACAGGGAGCGAGGGGCTACACCTTC.